This entry is about one T cell receptor beta chain. The record originates from a study of shared clonotypes between healthy human individuals. Germline V gene lookup returns CDR1 LNHDA and CDR2 SQIVND (reference sequence). The CDR3 contains 15 residues. V gave up 3 bases and J gave up 2 bases, with 13 bases separating them. Assay runs were performed at deep level. Clones were sequenced by immunoSEQ multiplex PCR, and TCRdb holds only the in-frame ones, with some missing. Counted here are fewer than 500,000 clones, around 79% occurring once; the ten biggest clones make up approximately 12%. This sequence was found in a woman aged 35 to 49 in good health. Some clones in this sample may be carry-over from other donors' samples. The chain couples TRBV19 to TRBJ2-5, with D tentatively TRBD2 (6 bases). Material: PBMCs. The CDR3 region is CASSISGLPQETQYF. As DNA, the CDR3 is TGTGCCAGTAGTATCAGCGGGCTACCTCAAGAGACCCAGTACTTC.